These 27 T cell receptor beta chains share one sample of origin, sequenced in a study of shared clonotypes between healthy human individuals. Assay used: immunoSEQ multiplex PCR; TCRdb lists only in-frame clones, some missing. This table has 550,000 to 850,000 clones, roughly 72% appearing once. Sequencing was done on a sample of memory CD4+ T cells sorted from blood. As to subset: CD45RA-negative fraction. Receptors originate from a woman aged 25 to 39 in good health.

The chain carries TRBV7-2 and TRBJ2-5; TRBD1 aligns across 8 bases. The CDR3 consists of 15 residues. The germline V gene encodes CDR1 SGHTA and CDR2 FQGNSA. The junction had 9 bases not matched to a gene; V was cut back by 4 bases and J by 5 bases. The CDR3 is CASSSWTGSGETQYF. The DNA of the CDR3 is TGTGCCAGCAGCTCATGGACAGGGTCGGGGGAGACCCAGTACTTC.

CDR3 sequence: CASRTLPGEQYF. The CDR3 nucleotides read TGTGCCAGCAGGACTCTACCTGGCGAGCAGTACTTC. This chain links TRBV28 with TRBJ2-7; no definite D call. This CDR3 region has 12 residues. The V end lost 6 bases, the J end lost 6 bases, and 12 bases lay between the germline ends. Per germline, CDR1 MDHEN and CDR2 SYDVKM.

This chain connects TRBV2 to TRBJ2-3; 11 bases match TRBD2. Unmatched junction bases numbered 4, after V lost 8 bases and J lost 3 bases. The CDR3 sequence is 14 residues long. CDR1 and CDR2 from the germline V gene are SNHLY and FYNNEI. CDR3 in amino acids: CASGRLAGTDTQYF. DNA for the CDR3: TGTGCCAGCGGACGACTAGCGGGGACAGATACGCAGTATTTT.

The chain has TRBV28 and TRBJ2-3, with 7 bases aligning to TRBD2. The CDR3 extends over 15 amino acids. Unmatched junction bases numbered 6, after V lost 6 bases and J lost 0 bases. The germline V gene has CDR1 MDHEN and CDR2 SYDVKM. This CDR3 reads CASSPSGASTDTQYF. CDR3 in DNA: TGTGCCAGCAGCCCTAGCGGAGCAAGCACAGATACGCAGTATTTT.

The chain uses TRBV18 and TRBJ2-7, with 9 bases that match TRBD2. Germline CDR1 reads KGHSH; CDR2 reads LQKENI. The J segment lost 3 bases and the V segment lost 3 bases, leaving 3 bases of the junction unmatched. The CDR3 spans 14 residues. The CDR3 DNA reads as TGTGCCAGCTCACCGGAGACTAGCGGCTACGAGCAGTACTTC. Encoded protein: CASSPETSGYEQYF.

The chain combines TRBV6-5 with TRBJ1-5; tentative D call: TRBD1 (6 bases). The CDR3 covers 13 residues. The germline V gene encodes CDR1 MNHEY and CDR2 SVGAGI. V was cut by 6 bases and J by 5 bases, with 11 bases left in between. The CDR3: CASSSRQDQPQHF. In DNA form, the CDR3 reads TGTGCCAGCAGCTCGCGACAGGATCAGCCCCAGCATTTT.

A note on this clone: The same CDR3 can be traced to other DNA sequences in this sample. This chain uses TRBV5-1 with TRBJ1-4, with 8 bases matching TRBD1. In germline, CDR1 is SGHRS, CDR2 YFSETQ. The junction had 5 bases not matched to a gene; V was cut back by 2 bases and J by 8 bases. CDR3 length equals 14 residues. The CDR3 protein is CASSLGQGREKLFF. The DNA of the CDR3 is TGCGCCAGCAGCTTAGGACAGGGTCGCGAAAAACTGTTTTTT.

This clone has just one count. V and J are TRBV6-6 and TRBJ1-2; tentative D call: TRBD1 (6 bases). Germline V gene data show CDR1 as MNHNY and CDR2 as SVGAGI (reference sequence). This CDR3 has 12 amino acids. The V gene lost 7 bases and the J gene lost 1 base, with 7 bases spanning the gap. The CDR3 sequence is CASTQGNYGYTF. DNA of the CDR3: TGTGCCAGCACACAGGGTAACTATGGCTACACCTTC.

The chain links TRBV6-5 to TRBJ1-5; 7 nucleotides agree with TRBD1. V was pared by 5 bases and J by 7 bases, with 5 bases of the junction left unmatched. This CDR3 region has 13 residues. The germline gives CDR1 MNHEY, CDR2 SVGAGI. This chain's CDR3 is CASSAQGGQPQHF. The DNA of the CDR3 is TGTGCCAGCAGTGCCCAGGGGGGGCAGCCCCAGCATTTT.

The chain recombines TRBV4-2 with TRBJ1-5, with a tentative D call TRBD1 (5 bases). The CDR3 extends over 15 amino acids. Trimming removed 0 bases at V and 7 bases at J, with 13 bases between. Germline CDR1 LGHNA, CDR2 YNFKEQ. CDR3 nucleotide sequence: TGTGCCAGCAGCCAAGACGGGACGCTCGGCCAGCCCCAGCATTTT. Protein sequence: CASSQDGTLGQPQHF.

This chain uses TRBV4-1 with TRBJ2-7; 7 bases fit TRBD2. CDR3 length: 15 amino acids. Trimming took 4 bases from V and 1 from J; bases not matched to a gene: 7. From germline, CDR1 is MGHRA and CDR2 YSYEKL. This CDR3 is CASSRWGGESYEQYF. CDR3 DNA sequence: TGCGCCAGCAGCCGCTGGGGGGGGGAGTCCTACGAGCAGTACTTC.

This clone has only one observation. CDR3 nucleotides: TGTGCCAGCAGTTTAACGTTAGGGACGGATAGCAATCAGCCCCAGCATTTT. This sequence encodes CASSLTLGTDSNQPQHF. J is TRBJ1-5 and V is TRBV28; TRBD1 is a possible D gene (5 bases). This CDR3 is 17 amino acids long. CDR1 is MDHEN, CDR2 SYDVKM, per germline. Trimming left V 2 bases short and J 0 bases short, with 14 bases between.

This clone was recorded a few times. The chain joins TRBV19 to TRBJ1-2; D remains unclear. The CDR3 is made up of 16 amino acids. The V end was cut by 7 bases, the J end by 5 bases, with 23 bases between. CDR1 and CDR2 (germline): LNHDA, SQIVND (reference sequence). CDR3 coding DNA: TGTGCCAGTATCTCTACGGGGAATCCTAGCGGGTATGGCTACACCTTC. Residues: CASISTGNPSGYGYTF. Supplemented by reference TRBV19 and TRBJ1-2, the full variable domain reads DGGITQSPKYLFRKEGQNVTLSCEQNLNHDAMYWYRQDPGQGLRLIYYSQIVNDFQKGDIAEGYSVSREKKESFPLTVTSAQKNPTAFYLCASISTGNPSGYGYTFGSGTRLTVV.

The gene calls are TRBV7-9 and TRBJ2-1; 11 nucleotides agree with TRBD2. The germline V gene has CDR1 SEHNR and CDR2 FQNEAQ (reference sequence). CDR3 size: 18 residues. V shed 2 bases and J 6 bases; nucleotides not matched to a gene: 12. The CDR3 DNA reads as TGTGCCAGCAGCTTATGGAGGCTAGCGGGAGGAAACCCCAATGAGCAGTTCTTC. Protein: CASSLWRLAGGNPNEQFF.

The J gene is TRBJ1-5, the V gene TRBV28; D possibly corresponds to TRBD1 (5 bases). Germline values: CDR1 MDHEN, CDR2 SYDVKM. The CDR3 is made up of 13 amino acids. Trimming removed 8 bases from V and 7 bases from J, with 15 bases in between. The CDR3 DNA reads TGTGCCAGCCACCTCAGGGATCGACAGCCCCAGCATTTT. It codes for CASHLRDRQPQHF. The whole variable domain, filled in from reference TRBV28 and TRBJ1-5, reads DVKVTQSSRYLVKRTGEKVFLECVQDMDHENMFWYRQDPGLGLRLIYFSYDVKMKEKGDIPEGYSVSREKKERFSLILESASTNQTSMYLCASHLRDRQPQHFGDGTRLSIL.

This sequence joins TRBV7-3 and TRBJ2-1; 13 bases map to TRBD2. V lost 4 bases to trimming and J lost 7 bases; unmatched junction nucleotides: 4. CDR1 and CDR2 from the germline V gene are SGHTA and FQGTGA. The CDR3 loop spans 15 amino acids. As DNA, the CDR3 is TGTGCCAGCAGCTCTGGACTAGCGGGAGTGAATGAGCAGTTCTTC. The encoded protein is CASSSGLAGVNEQFF.

Note on this clone: One end of the junction varies from germline; a read error may be responsible. V usage is TRBV7-2 and J usage is TRBJ2-7, with 12 bases that match TRBD1. The germline gives CDR1 SGHTA, CDR2 FQGNSA. The CDR3 is 12 amino acids. The CDR3 DNA follows: TGTGCCAGCAGCTTTGGGACAGGGGGCGATCAGTTC. This codes for CASSFGTGGDQF.

The rearrangement links TRBV10-1 to TRBJ2-5; D remains unclear. Trimming cost V 3 bases and J 5 bases, with 10 bases left between them. The CDR3 runs 13 residues. CDR1 and CDR2 from the germline V gene are WNHNN and SYGVQD (reference sequence). The CDR3 loop reads CASSDSGVETQYF. The CDR3 DNA sequence: TGCGCCAGCAGTGACAGTGGCGTCGAGACCCAGTACTTC.

The genes are TRBV29-1 and TRBJ2-3; 7 bases agree with TRBD2. V dropped 7 bases and J dropped 6; count of bases not matched to a gene: 10. CDR3 length equals 13 residues. The V gene's germline CDR1 is SQVTM and CDR2 ANQGSEA. In DNA form, the CDR3 reads TGCAGCGCGGGAGGCGGAGGGGAGGATACGCAGTATTTT. It translates to CSAGGGGEDTQYF.

This clone appeared many times. The rearrangement links TRBV19 to TRBJ2-3; a possible D gene is TRBD2 (6 bases). Germline loops: CDR1 LNHDA, CDR2 SQIVND (reference sequence). The CDR3 length is 14 residues. Trimming took 4 bases from V and 3 from J, leaving 11 bases between them. For the CDR3, the DNA is TGTGCCAGTAGTAAGACTAGTTTTACAGATACGCAGTATTTT. This sequence encodes CASSKTSFTDTQYF.

This clone has just a few counts. The CDR3 reads CASSRRTGRTETQYF. The CDR3 DNA follows: TGTGCCAGCAGTCGCCGGACAGGGAGGACAGAGACCCAGTACTTC. The V and J genes are TRBV28 and TRBJ2-5, with 8 bases matching TRBD1. The length of the CDR3 is 15 residues. Per the germline V gene, CDR1 is MDHEN and CDR2 is SYDVKM. The V gene end was trimmed by 5 bases and the J gene end by 4 bases; junction bases not matched to a gene: 9. The full variable domain, its missing parts supplied by reference TRBV28 and TRBJ2-5, is DVKVTQSSRYLVKRTGEKVFLECVQDMDHENMFWYRQDPGLGLRLIYFSYDVKMKEKGDIPEGYSVSREKKERFSLILESASTNQTSMYLCASSRRTGRTETQYFGPGTRLLVL.

In the case of this clone: The sample has other DNA sequences that encode this CDR3 too. The chain joins TRBV7-2 to TRBJ2-7, with TRBD1 as a possible D gene (6 bases). Trimming removed 5 bases from V and 3 bases from J, with 14 bases in between. CDR1 and CDR2 from the germline V gene are SGHTA and FQGNSA. CDR3 length equals 14 residues. Written as DNA, the CDR3 is TGTGCCAGCAGCCCTAATAGGGGGAGCTACGAGCAGTACTTC. It yields the protein CASSPNRGSYEQYF.

This clone has a single count. The chain uses TRBV25-1 and TRBJ2-5, with no clear D. The germline V gene has CDR1 MGHDK and CDR2 SYGVNS. The CDR3 has 12 residues. Trimming took 6 bases from V and 4 from J, leaving 9 bases between them. The CDR3 nucleotides are TGTGCCAGCAGGACCTCGGCAGAGACCCAGTACTTC. Protein: CASRTSAETQYF.

The sample holds a few counts of this clone. The chain's CDR3 is CASSVDSWGSTGELFF. The CDR3 nucleotides are TGTGCCAGCAGCGTTGACAGTTGGGGGTCCACCGGGGAGCTGTTTTTT. The chain combines TRBV9 with TRBJ2-2; either TRBD1 or TRBD2 may supply D (5 bases each). V was pared by 2 bases and J by 4 bases, with 15 bases between. The germline V gene has CDR1 SGDLS and CDR2 YYNGEE. CDR3 length equals 16 residues.

The chain joins TRBV19 to TRBJ2-7; D possibly corresponds to TRBD1 (5 bases). V lost 5 bases and J lost 3, with 17 bases in between. The length of the CDR3 is 15 residues. CDR1 is LNHDA and CDR2 is SQIVND in the germline V gene (reference sequence). The CDR3 here is CASSVTERALYEQYF. The CDR3 nucleotides read TGTGCCAGTAGTGTGACAGAAAGGGCACTCTACGAGCAGTACTTC.

A single count supports this clone. The chain is built from TRBV30 and TRBJ2-3; D gene unclear. The CDR3 is 14 residues long. Per germline, CDR1 GTSNPN and CDR2 SVGIG (reference sequence). The V gene lost 0 bases and the J gene lost 4 bases, with 11 bases spanning the gap. CDR3 sequence: CAWSVGHTSDTQYF. The CDR3 DNA is TGTGCCTGGAGTGTCGGGCACACATCAGATACGCAGTATTTT.

The chain carries TRBV5-1 and TRBJ2-5, with TRBD2 matching 13 bases. The J segment lost 7 bases and the V segment lost 4 bases, leaving 7 bases of the junction unmatched. Germline V gene data show CDR1 as SGHRS and CDR2 as YFSETQ. The CDR3 is made up of 15 amino acids. Written as DNA, the CDR3 is TGCGCCAGCAGCCTCGGGACTAGCGGGGTGGGGACCCAGTACTTC. It is translated as CASSLGTSGVGTQYF. Looking up the rest from reference TRBV5-1 and TRBJ2-5 gives the full variable domain: KAGVTQTPRYLIKTRGQQVTLSCSPISGHRSVSWYQQTPGQGLQFLFEYFSETQRNKGNFPGRFSGRQFSNSRSEMNVSTLELGDSALYLCASSLGTSGVGTQYFGPGTRLLVL.